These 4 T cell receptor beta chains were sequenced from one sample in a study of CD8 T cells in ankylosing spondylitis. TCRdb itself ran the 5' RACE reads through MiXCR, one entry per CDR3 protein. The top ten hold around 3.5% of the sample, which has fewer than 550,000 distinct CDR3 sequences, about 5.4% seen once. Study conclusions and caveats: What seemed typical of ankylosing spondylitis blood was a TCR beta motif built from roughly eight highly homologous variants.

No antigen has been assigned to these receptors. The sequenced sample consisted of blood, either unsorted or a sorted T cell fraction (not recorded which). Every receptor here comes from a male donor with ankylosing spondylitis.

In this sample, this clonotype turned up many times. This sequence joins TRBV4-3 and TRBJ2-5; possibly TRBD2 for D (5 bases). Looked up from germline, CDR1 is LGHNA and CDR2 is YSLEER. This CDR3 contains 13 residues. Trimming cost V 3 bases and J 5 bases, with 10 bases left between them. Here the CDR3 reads CASSQRESETQYF. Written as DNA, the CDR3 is TGCGCCAGCAGCCAGAGGGAATCGGAGACCCAGTACTTC.

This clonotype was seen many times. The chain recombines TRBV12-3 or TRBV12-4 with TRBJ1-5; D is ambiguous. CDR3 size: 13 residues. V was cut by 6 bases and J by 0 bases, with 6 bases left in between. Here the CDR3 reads CASRGISNQPQHF. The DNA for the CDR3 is TGTGCCAGCAGGGGGATTAGCAATCAGCCCCAGCATTTT.

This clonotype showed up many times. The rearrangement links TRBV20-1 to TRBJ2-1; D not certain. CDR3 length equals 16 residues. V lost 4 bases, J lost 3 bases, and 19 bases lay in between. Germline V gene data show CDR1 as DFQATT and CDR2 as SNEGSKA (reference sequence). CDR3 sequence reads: CSANLAGLTHYNEQFF. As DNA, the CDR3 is TGCAGTGCTAATCTGGCCGGGCTTACCCACTACAATGAGCAGTTCTTC.

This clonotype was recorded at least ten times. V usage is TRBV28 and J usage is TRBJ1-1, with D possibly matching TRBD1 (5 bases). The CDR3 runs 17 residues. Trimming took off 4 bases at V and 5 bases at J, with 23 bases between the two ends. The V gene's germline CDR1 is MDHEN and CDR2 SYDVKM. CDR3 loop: CASSYPGPFTGLTEAFF. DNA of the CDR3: TGTGCCAGCAGTTACCCGGGACCGTTTACTGGTTTGACTGAAGCTTTCTTT.